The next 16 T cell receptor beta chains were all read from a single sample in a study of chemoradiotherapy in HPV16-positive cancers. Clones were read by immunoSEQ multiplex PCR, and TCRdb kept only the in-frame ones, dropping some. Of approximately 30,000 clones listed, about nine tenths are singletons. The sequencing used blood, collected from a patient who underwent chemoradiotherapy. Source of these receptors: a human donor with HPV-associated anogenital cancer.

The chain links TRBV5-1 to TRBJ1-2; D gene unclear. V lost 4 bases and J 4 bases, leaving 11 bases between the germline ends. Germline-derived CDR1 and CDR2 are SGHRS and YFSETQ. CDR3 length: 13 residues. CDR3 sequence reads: CASSLDITYGYTF. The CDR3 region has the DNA TGCGCCAGCAGCCTTGACATCACCTATGGCTACACCTTC.

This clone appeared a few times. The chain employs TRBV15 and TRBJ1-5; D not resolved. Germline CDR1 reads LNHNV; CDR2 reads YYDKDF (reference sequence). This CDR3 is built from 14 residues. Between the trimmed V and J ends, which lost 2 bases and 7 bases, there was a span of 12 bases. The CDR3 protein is CATSRPGSRQPQHF. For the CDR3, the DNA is TGTGCCACCAGCAGACCGGGGTCAAGACAGCCCCAGCATTTT.

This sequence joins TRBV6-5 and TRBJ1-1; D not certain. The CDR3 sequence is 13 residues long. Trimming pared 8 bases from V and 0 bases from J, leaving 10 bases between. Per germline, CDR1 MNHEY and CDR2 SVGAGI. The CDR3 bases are TGTGCCAGCCACCTGGGATTGAACACTGAAGCTTTCTTT. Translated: CASHLGLNTEAFF.

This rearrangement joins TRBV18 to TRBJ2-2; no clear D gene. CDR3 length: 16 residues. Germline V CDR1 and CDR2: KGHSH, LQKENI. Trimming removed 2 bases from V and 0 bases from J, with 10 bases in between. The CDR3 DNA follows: TGTGCCAGCTCACCATTAAGAAGCTCGAACACCGGGGAGCTGTTTTTT. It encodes CASSPLRSSNTGELFF.

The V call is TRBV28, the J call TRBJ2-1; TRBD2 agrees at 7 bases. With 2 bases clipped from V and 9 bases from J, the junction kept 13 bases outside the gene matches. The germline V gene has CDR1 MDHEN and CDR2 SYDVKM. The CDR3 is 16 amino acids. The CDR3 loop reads CASSLVPSGPMAEQFF. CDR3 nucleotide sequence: TGTGCCAGCAGTTTAGTGCCTAGCGGCCCAATGGCTGAGCAGTTCTTC.

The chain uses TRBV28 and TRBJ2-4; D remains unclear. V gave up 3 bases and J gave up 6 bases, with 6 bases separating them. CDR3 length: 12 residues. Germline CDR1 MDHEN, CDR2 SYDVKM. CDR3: CASSLEPNIQYF. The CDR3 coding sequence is TGTGCCAGCAGTTTGGAGCCAAACATTCAGTACTTC.

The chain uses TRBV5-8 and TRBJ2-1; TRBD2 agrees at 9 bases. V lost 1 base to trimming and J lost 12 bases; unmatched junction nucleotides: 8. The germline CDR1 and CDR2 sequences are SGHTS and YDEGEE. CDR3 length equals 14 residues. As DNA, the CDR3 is TGTGCCAGCAGCTTGTGGGGTAGCGGGGGTACGCAGTTCTTC. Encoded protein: CASSLWGSGGTQFF.

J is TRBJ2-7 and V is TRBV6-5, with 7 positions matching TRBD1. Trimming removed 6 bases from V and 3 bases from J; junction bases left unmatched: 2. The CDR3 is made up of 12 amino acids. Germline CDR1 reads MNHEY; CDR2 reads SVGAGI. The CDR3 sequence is CASRSGGYEQYF. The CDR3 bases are TGTGCCAGCAGGTCAGGGGGCTACGAGCAGTACTTC.

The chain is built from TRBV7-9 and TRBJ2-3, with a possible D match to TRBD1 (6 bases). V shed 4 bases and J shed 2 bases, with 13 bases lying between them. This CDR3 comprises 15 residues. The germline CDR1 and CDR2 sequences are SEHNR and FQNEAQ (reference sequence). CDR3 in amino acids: CASSSQGWHTDTQYF. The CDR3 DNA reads TGTGCCAGCAGCTCCCAGGGGTGGCACACAGATACGCAGTATTTT.

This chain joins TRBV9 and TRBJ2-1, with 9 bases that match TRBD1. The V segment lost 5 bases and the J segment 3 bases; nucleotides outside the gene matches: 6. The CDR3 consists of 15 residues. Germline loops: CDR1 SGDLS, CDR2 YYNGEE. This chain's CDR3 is CASRAGQGNYNEQFF. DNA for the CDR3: TGTGCCAGCAGGGCAGGACAGGGGAACTACAATGAGCAGTTCTTC.

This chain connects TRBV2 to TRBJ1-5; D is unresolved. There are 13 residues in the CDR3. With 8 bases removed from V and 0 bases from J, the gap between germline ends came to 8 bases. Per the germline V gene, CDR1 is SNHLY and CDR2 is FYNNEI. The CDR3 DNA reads TGTGCCAGCGGTCAGGATAGCAATCAGCCCCAGCATTTT. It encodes CASGQDSNQPQHF.

The CDR3 loop reads CASSYRGETEAFF. In DNA form, the CDR3 reads TGTGCCAGTAGCTACAGGGGTGAAACTGAAGCTTTCTTT. The chain combines TRBV19 with TRBJ1-1, with TRBD1 identical over 7 bases. The CDR3 spans 13 residues. CDR1 is LNHDA, CDR2 SQIVND, per germline (reference sequence). V lost 6 bases to trimming and J lost 5 bases; unmatched junction nucleotides: 6.

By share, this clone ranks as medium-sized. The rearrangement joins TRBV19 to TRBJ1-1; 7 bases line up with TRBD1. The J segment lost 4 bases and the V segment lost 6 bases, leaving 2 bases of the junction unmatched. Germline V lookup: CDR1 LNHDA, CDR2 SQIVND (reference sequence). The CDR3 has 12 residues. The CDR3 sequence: CASRTGFTEAFF. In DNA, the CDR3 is TGTGCCAGTAGGACAGGGTTCACTGAAGCTTTCTTT.

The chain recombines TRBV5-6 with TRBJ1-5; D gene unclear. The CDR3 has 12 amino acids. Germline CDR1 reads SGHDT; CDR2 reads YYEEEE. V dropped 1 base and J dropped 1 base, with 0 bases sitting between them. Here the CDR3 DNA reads TGTGCCAGCAGCTTGAGCAATCAGCCCCAGCATTTT. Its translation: CASSLSNQPQHF.

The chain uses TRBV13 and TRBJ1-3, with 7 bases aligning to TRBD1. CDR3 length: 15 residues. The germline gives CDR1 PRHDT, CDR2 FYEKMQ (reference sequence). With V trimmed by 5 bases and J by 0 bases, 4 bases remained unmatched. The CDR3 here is CASSPGTASGNTIYF. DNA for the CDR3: TGTGCCAGCAGCCCAGGGACAGCCTCTGGAAACACCATATATTTT.

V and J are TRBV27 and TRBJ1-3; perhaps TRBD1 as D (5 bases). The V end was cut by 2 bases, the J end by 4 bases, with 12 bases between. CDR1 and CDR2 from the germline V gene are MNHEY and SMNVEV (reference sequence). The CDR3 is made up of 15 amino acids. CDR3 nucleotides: TGTGCCAGCAGTTTACTAGGGACTCCCGGAAACACCATATATTTT. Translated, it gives CASSLLGTPGNTIYF.